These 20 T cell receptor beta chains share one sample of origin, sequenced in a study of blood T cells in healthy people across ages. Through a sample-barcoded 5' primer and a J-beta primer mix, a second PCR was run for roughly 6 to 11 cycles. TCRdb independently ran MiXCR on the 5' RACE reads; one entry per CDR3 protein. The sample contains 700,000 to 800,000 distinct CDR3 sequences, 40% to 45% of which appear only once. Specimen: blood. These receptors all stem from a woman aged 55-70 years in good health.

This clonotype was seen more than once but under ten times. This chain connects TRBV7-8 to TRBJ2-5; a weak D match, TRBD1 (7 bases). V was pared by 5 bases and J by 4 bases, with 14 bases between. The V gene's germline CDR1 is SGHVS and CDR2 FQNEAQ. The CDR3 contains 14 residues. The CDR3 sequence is CASSDDREAETQYF. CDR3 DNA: TGTGCCAGCAGCGACGACAGGGAGGCAGAGACCCAGTACTTC. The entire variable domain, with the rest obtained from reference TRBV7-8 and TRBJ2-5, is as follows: GAGVSQSPRYKVAKRGQDVALRCDPISGHVSLFWYQQALGQGPEFLTYFQNEAQLDKSGLPSDRFFAERPEGSVSTLKIQRTQQEDSAVYLCASSDDREAETQYFGPGTRLLVL.

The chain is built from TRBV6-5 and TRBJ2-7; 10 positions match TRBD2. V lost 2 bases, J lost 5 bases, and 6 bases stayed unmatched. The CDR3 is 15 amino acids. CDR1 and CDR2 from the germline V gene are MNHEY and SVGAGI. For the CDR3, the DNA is TGTGCCAGCAGTTACAATAGCGGGAGGTTCCACGAGCAGTACTTC. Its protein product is CASSYNSGRFHEQYF.

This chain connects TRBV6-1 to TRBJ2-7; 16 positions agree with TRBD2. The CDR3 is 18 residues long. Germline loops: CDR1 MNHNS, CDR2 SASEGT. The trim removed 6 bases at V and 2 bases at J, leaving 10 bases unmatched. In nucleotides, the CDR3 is TGTGCCAGCAGCGCCCAGTCCGGGACTAGCGGGAGGGCCTACGAGCAGTACTTC. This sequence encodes CASSAQSGTSGRAYEQYF.

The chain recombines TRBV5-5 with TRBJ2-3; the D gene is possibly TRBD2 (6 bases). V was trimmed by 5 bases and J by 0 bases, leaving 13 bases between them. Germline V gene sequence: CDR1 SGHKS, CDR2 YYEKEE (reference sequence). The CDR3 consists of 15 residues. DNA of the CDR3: TGTGCCAGCAGTTACGGCGGGACCAGCACAGATACGCAGTATTTT. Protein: CASSYGGTSTDTQYF.

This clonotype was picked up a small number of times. The DNA for the CDR3 is TGTGCCAGCAGCTTAGTGGTGGAAGCCTACAATGAGCAGTTCTTC. As protein: CASSLVVEAYNEQFF. The gene calls are TRBV11-3 and TRBJ2-1; D gene ambiguous. This CDR3 has 15 amino acids. V lost 1 base and J 2 bases, leaving 9 bases between the germline ends. Germline lookup yields CDR1 SGHNT and CDR2 YENEEA.

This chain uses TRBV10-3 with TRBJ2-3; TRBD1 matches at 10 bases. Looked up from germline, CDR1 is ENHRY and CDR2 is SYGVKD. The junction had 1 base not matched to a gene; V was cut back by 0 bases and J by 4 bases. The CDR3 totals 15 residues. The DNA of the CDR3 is TGTGCCATCAGTGAGTCGACAGGGGGCCCAGATACGCAGTATTTT. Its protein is CAISESTGGPDTQYF.

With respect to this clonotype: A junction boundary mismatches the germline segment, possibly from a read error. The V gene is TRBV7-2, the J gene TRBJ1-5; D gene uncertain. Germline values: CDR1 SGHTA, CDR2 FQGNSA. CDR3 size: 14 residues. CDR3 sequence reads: CASSLAVSNQPQHF. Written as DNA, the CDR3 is TGCGCCAGCAGCTTGGCAGTTAGCAATCAGCCCCAGCATTTT.

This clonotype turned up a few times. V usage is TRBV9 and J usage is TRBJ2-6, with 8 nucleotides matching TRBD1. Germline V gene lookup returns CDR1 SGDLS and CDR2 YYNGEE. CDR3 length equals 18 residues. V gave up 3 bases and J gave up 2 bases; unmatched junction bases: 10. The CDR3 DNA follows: TGTGCCAGCAGCGAACAGGGGGAACTGGTCGCTGGGGCCAACGTCCTGACTTTC. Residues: CASSEQGELVAGANVLTF.

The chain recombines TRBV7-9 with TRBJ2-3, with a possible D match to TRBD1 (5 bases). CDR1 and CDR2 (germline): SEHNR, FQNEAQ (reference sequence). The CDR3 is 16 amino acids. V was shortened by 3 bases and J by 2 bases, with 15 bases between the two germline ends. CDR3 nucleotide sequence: TGTGCCAGCAGCTTGGATTCGACAGATGACACAGATACGCAGTATTTT. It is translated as CASSLDSTDDTDTQYF.

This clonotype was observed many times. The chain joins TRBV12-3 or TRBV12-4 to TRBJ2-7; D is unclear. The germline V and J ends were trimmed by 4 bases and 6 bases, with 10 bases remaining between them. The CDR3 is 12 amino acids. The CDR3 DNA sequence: TGTGCCAGCAGTTCTGCCCCATCCGAGCAGTACTTC. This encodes CASSSAPSEQYF.

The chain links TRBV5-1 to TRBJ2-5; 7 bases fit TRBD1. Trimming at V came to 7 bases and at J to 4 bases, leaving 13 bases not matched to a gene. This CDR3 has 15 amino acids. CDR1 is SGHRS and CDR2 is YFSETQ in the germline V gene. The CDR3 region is CASGPPQGTVETQYF. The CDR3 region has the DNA TGCGCCAGCGGCCCCCCCCAGGGGACAGTAGAGACCCAGTACTTC.

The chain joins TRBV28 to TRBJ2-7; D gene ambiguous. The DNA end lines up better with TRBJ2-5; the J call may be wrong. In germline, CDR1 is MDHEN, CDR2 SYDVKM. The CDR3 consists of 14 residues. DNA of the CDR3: TGTGCCAGCAGTTTCCAAAAAGACGGGCGGACCCAGTACTTC. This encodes CASSFQKDGRTQYF.

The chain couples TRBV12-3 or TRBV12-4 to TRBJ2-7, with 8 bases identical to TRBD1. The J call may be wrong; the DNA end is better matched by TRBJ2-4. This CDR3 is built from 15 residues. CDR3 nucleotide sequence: TGTGCCAGCAGGGACCAGGGGGCTCTCTACGGCATTCAGTACTTC. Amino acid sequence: CASRDQGALYGIQYF.

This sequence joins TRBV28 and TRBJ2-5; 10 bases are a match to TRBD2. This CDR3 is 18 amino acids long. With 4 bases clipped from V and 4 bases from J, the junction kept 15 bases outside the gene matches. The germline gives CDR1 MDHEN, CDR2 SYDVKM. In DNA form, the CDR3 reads TGTGCCAGCAGTTATCCTAGCGGGAGTAAGGGGAGAGGAGAGACCCAGTACTTC. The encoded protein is CASSYPSGSKGRGETQYF.

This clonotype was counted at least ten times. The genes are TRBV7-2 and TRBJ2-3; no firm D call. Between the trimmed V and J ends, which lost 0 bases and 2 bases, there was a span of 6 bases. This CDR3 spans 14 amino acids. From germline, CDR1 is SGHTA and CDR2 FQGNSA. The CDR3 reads CASSLASYTDTQYF. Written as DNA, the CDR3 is TGTGCCAGCAGCTTAGCCAGCTACACAGATACGCAGTATTTT.

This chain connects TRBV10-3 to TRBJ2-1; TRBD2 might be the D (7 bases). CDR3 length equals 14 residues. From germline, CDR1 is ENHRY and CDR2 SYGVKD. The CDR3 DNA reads TGTACATCTGGGGGCGGGAGCTCCTACAATGAGCAGTTCTTC. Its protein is CTSGGGSSYNEQFF.

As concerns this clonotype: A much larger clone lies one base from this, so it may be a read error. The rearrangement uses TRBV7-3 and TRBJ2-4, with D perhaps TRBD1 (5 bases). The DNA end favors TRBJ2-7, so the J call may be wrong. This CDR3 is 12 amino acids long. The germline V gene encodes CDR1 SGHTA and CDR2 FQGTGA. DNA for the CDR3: TGTGCCGGCAGCTTAGAGGACAACGAGCAGTACTTC. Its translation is CAGSLEDNEQYF.

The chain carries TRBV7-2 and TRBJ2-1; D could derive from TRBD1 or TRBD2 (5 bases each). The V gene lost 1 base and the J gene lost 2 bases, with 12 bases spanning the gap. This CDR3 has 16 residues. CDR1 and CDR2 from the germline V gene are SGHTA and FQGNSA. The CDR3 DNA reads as TGTGCCAGCAGCTTAGGATTACGGGGACCCTACAATGAGCAGTTCTTC. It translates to CASSLGLRGPYNEQFF.

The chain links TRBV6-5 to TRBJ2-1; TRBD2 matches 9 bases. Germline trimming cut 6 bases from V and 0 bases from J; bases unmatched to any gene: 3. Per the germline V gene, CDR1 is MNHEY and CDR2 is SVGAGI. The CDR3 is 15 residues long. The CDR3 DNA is TGTGCCAGCAGGCGCGGGGGGGCCTCCTACAATGAGCAGTTCTTC. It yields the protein CASRRGGASYNEQFF.

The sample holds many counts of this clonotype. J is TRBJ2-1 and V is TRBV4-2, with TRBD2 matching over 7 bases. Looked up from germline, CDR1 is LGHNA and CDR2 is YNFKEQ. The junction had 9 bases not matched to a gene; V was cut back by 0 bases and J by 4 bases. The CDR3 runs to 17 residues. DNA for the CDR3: TGTGCCAGCAGCCAAGATAGGTGGGACTACCTATACAATGAGCAGTTCTTC. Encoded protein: CASSQDRWDYLYNEQFF.